A selection of T cell receptor beta chains follows, all from one sample in a study of blood T cell repertoires in COVID-19. The repertoire was sequenced with immunoSEQ multiplex PCR; TCRdb's copy has only in-frame clones and lacks some. The sample consists of about 160,000 clones, under 90% of them appearing once. The sequenced sample was PBMCs or T cells enriched from blood (not recorded which). Receptors originate from a woman between 45 and 60 years old who had recovered from COVID-19. The CDR3 runs from the conserved cysteine through the conserved F or W. Fields, in order: CDR3 DNA, CDR3 protein, J gene, clone size, D gene, V gene. A D gene is named only where the DNA matches it firmly. Part of the rows lack a size; the others show once, few, many or a class for expanded clones.

TGTGCCAGCAGGACCCAACAGAGCCAAGAAGCTTTCTTT CASRTQQSQEAFF TRBJ1-1 once NA TRBV12-3/TRBV12-4
TGTGCCAGCAGCACGGATAACAGGGTGAACACTGAAGCTTTCTTT CASSTDNRVNTEAFF TRBJ1-1 NA NA TRBV21-1
TGTGCCAGCAGTCGGGGAAAGGGTCTCTCGTACTTC CASSRGKGLSYF TRBJ2-5 once NA TRBV12-3/TRBV12-4
TGTGCCAGCGCTTACCCGGGACAGGGGGCTAATGAGCAGTTCTTC CASAYPGQGANEQFF TRBJ2-1 NA TRBD1 TRBV28
TGTGCCAGCAGTCTACTACGACAGGGTGATTGGTCAGATACGCAGTATTTT CASSLLRQGDWSDTQYF TRBJ2-3 NA TRBD1 TRBV28
TGTGCCAGTAGTCCCCTGGATCTCCAACTACTAAACTATGGCTACACCTTC CASSPLDLQLLNYGYTF TRBJ1-2 NA NA TRBV19
TGCGCCAGCAGCGGAGGGAACACAGATACGCAGTATTTT CASSGGNTDTQYF TRBJ2-3 NA NA TRBV5-1
TGTGCCAGTAGTATCCGGGGGTTCACTGAAGCTTTCTTT CASSIRGFTEAFF TRBJ1-1 NA NA TRBV19
TGTGCCAGCAGTTACTTGGGGACAGCAAAATCCTACGAGCAGTACTTC CASSYLGTAKSYEQYF TRBJ2-7 NA TRBD1 TRBV6-5
TGTGCCAGCAGTTTCCGGGGGGCCTATGGCTACACCTTC CASSFRGAYGYTF TRBJ1-2 NA NA TRBV27
TGTGCCAGCAGCCAAACAAGATCCGAGCAGTACTTC CASSQTRSEQYF TRBJ2-7 NA NA TRBV3-1/TRBV3-2
TGTGCCAGCTCACCACCGTCGGGGACAGTCCTTCTTTATGGCTACACCTTC CASSPPSGTVLLYGYTF TRBJ1-2 few TRBD1 TRBV18
TGTGCCAGCAGCTTAGAGAGTGGGACAGGGAATTCACCCCTCCACTTT CASSLESGTGNSPLHF TRBJ1-6 NA TRBD1 TRBV7-2
TGTGCCAGCAGCTTAACAACACCGAACACTGAAGCTTTCTTT CASSLTTPNTEAFF TRBJ1-1 NA NA TRBV7-8
TGTGCCAGTAGTTGGGGGGGCAGAAAAGAGACCCAGTACTTC CASSWGGRKETQYF TRBJ2-5 NA NA TRBV19
TGTGCCAGCAGCCAATCCAGGGGCCCCCCGTATTTT CASSQSRGPPYF TRBJ2-3 NA NA TRBV7-6
TGTGCCAGCAGTCGACAGGGTTTTCCTTCTCGTGGCTACACCTTC CASSRQGFPSRGYTF TRBJ1-2 NA TRBD1 TRBV6-5
TGTGCCAGCAGTTTAGCGGGGGAGGCCTACGAGCAGTACTTC CASSLAGEAYEQYF TRBJ2-7 NA TRBD2 TRBV28
TGTGCCAGCAGCCGGACAGGGGGCGGCGAGACCCAGTACTTC CASSRTGGGETQYF TRBJ2-5 NA TRBD1 TRBV11-3
TGTGCCAGCTCACCCCGACAGAGCGGGGATACGCAGTATTTT CASSPRQSGDTQYF TRBJ2-3 NA NA TRBV18
TGTGCCAGCAGCGTTGGGCAGCAGGGGCCAGATACGCAGTATTTT CASSVGQQGPDTQYF TRBJ2-3 once NA TRBV7-9
TGTGCCAGCAGCTTAGGCTCTCCCGCTAACTTC CASSLGSPANF TRBJ2-5 NA NA TRBV7-9
TGTGCCAGCTCACCCCTACAGGGTGTTATAAACATTCAGTACTTC CASSPLQGVINIQYF TRBJ2-4 few NA TRBV18
TGTGCCAGCTCACCGTCGCGGGACACTGAAGCTTTCTTT CASSPSRDTEAFF TRBJ1-1 NA NA TRBV18
TGTGCCAGCAGCTTGCGGGGTGGAATCGAGACCCAGTACTTC CASSLRGGIETQYF TRBJ2-5 NA NA TRBV5-4
TGTGCTAGTGGTTTGAGCCAGGGAACCTACGAGCAGTACTTC CASGLSQGTYEQYF TRBJ2-7 NA NA TRBV12-5
TGTGCCAGCAGCTTGGCTGGGCAGGGCGGGGGGAATGGCTACACCTTC CASSLAGQGGGNGYTF TRBJ1-2 NA NA TRBV7-9
TGTGCCAGCAGCTTAATGGGCCAGACTGAAGCTTTCTTT CASSLMGQTEAFF TRBJ1-1 NA NA TRBV7-2
TGCGCCAGCAGCCCGGGTGGGGGGTATGGGGCCAACGTCCTGACTTTC CASSPGGGYGANVLTF TRBJ2-6 NA NA TRBV4-3
TGTGCCAGCAGCCCCGCGGGGGACGGCAATCAGCCCCAGCATTTT CASSPAGDGNQPQHF TRBJ1-5 NA NA TRBV6-5
TGTGCCAGCAGTTACGGGGCCAGTGAGCAGTTCTTC CASSYGASEQFF TRBJ2-1 NA NA TRBV6-5
TGTGCCAGCAGCCAAACTCCCCCCGGGGAGCTGTTTTTT CASSQTPPGELFF TRBJ2-2 once NA TRBV3-1/TRBV3-2
TGTGCCAGCAGCCCACCGTGGAGGGCCGAGGGCGAGCAGTACTTC CASSPPWRAEGEQYF TRBJ2-7 NA NA TRBV7-9
TGTGCCAGCAGCTTAGCCCCGGGGGGCGTCGGCACAGATACGCAGTATTTT CASSLAPGGVGTDTQYF TRBJ2-3 NA NA TRBV11-1
TGTGCCACCGCTACTAGCGGGAGTGGCGCCGGGGAGCTGTTTTTT CATATSGSGAGELFF TRBJ2-2 NA TRBD2 TRBV24-1
TGTGCCAGCAGCCCGAACCCCGGGTCCCCGCCTTCGGAAGCTTTCTTT CASSPNPGSPPSEAFF TRBJ1-1 NA NA TRBV7-3
TGTGCCAGCTTGGGGGGGATATACAATGAGCAGTTCTTC CASLGGIYNEQFF TRBJ2-1 NA TRBD2 TRBV7-9
TGTGCCAGCAGCCAGACTAGCGGGGAGCAGTTCTTC CASSQTSGEQFF TRBJ2-1 NA TRBD2 TRBV2
TGTGCCAGCAGTTACCCGGGGAGTTGGACCTACGAGCAGTACTTC CASSYPGSWTYEQYF TRBJ2-7 few NA TRBV6-2/TRBV6-3
TGTGCCAGCAGCCTCGGGACAGGGGGTTATAGCAATCAGCCCCAGCATTTT CASSLGTGGYSNQPQHF TRBJ1-5 NA TRBD1 TRBV5-6
TGTGCCAGTAAGCGGGGACATGAGCAGTTCTTC CASKRGHEQFF TRBJ2-1 NA TRBD2 TRBV27
TGTGCCAGCAGTCATCCGACCGGGGAGCTGTTTTTT CASSHPTGELFF TRBJ2-2 NA NA TRBV6-6
TGTGCCAGCAGCGTTTATGGCCAGACCTACAATGAGCAGTTCTTC CASSVYGQTYNEQFF TRBJ2-1 NA NA TRBV9
TGTGCCAGCAGCTTGTCCGGGGGAGCTAACTATGGCTACACCTTC CASSLSGGANYGYTF TRBJ1-2 NA NA TRBV5-6
TGTGCCAGCAGATTCACAGGGGGATCTGGCTACACCTTC CASRFTGGSGYTF TRBJ1-2 few TRBD1 TRBV13
TGTGCCAGCTCGCCACTAGCGGGAGGCTACTCCTACGAGCAGTACTTC CASSPLAGGYSYEQYF TRBJ2-7 NA TRBD2 TRBV18
TGTGCCAGCAGCGTATGGGGGCGTGCAGATACGCAGTATTTT CASSVWGRADTQYF TRBJ2-3 NA NA TRBV9
TGTGCCATCAGTGAGGGACAGGGCTCCTACGAGCAGTACTTC CAISEGQGSYEQYF TRBJ2-7 NA TRBD1 TRBV10-3
TGCGCCAGCAGCCTCCGGGACAGGGACAATTCACCCCTCCACTTT CASSLRDRDNSPLHF TRBJ1-6 NA TRBD1 TRBV4-1
TGTGCCAGTAATCTAGGGACAGGGGCGGCAGGCTACACCTTC CASNLGTGAAGYTF TRBJ1-2 NA TRBD1 TRBV19
TGTGCCAGCAGTGCCCGGGACAACCGGCGTTTCTTT CASSARDNRRFF TRBJ1-1 NA NA TRBV2
TGTGCCAGCAGTGGTGTCGGTCCATCTAACTATGGCTACACCTTC CASSGVGPSNYGYTF TRBJ1-2 NA NA TRBV2